What follows is one T cell receptor (beta chain) and its context. Its specificity is not known. Amplification of TCR beta CDR3 regions used RNA transcripts. First-round RT-PCR employed HTBI primers, with a second-round multiplex PCR after it. TCRdb reanalysed the multiplex PCR reads using MiXCR and keeps one entry per CDR3 protein. The sample has over a million distinct CDR3 sequences; about 40% are singletons. V was pared by 0 bases and J by 6 bases, with 6 bases between. The CDR3 covers 12 residues. Germline CDR1 and CDR2: SGHVS and FQNEAQ. Excluded: other autoimmune disease, uncontrolled infection, pregnancy or lactation. The sample is drawn from a study of Graves' ophthalmopathy and Graves' hyperthyroidism. On the study more broadly: Hyperthyroidism was considered stable when no ophthalmopathy appeared within 18 months of follow-up. General study findings and limits: It was with about 68% sensitivity and about 72% specificity that the model predicted ophthalmopathy progression. Among expanded thyroid clonotypes above 0.001 frequency, most also occurred in blood.

Sequencing was performed on peripheral blood or thyroid tissue (not recorded which). The sequence derives from an adult man with Graves' hyperthyroidism. The V gene is TRBV7-8, the J gene TRBJ2-7; D not resolved. The CDR3 DNA follows: TGTGCCAGCAGCTTAGCGAAGAGCGAGCAGTACTTC. This gives the protein CASSLAKSEQYF.